This is a list of T cell receptor beta chains from one sample in a study of cytomegalovirus exposure and HLA in healthy donors. Profiled with immunoSEQ multiplex PCR; TCRdb holds only in-frame clones, not every one. The sample has under 85,000 clones; around 76% are singletons. Material: PBMCs. All receptors derive from a middle-aged man in good health and CMV-seronegative. Each CDR3 is given with its conserved first and last residue. A D gene is named only where the DNA matches it firmly. Rows give clone size only sometimes, using once, few, many, or a class for an expanded clone.

cdr3_nt cdr3_aa d_call j_call v_call clone_size
TGTGCCAGCAGCTTAGCCGACGAGCAGTACTTC CASSLADEQYF . TRBJ2-7 TRBV7-9 .
TGTGCCAGCAGCGACCATTTAAACGGAGGAGGTACAGATACGCAGTATTTT CASSDHLNGGGTDTQYF . TRBJ2-3 TRBV9 .
TGCAGCGTTGAAGCAGGGGGCGTAGATGGCTACACCTTC CSVEAGGVDGYTF TRBD1 TRBJ1-2 TRBV29-1 .
TGTGCCAGCAGTTTATTGGCCGGGGGCAATCAGCCCCAGCATTTT CASSLLAGGNQPQHF . TRBJ1-5 TRBV27 once
TGCGCCAGCAGCGGACAAAACTATGGCTACACCTTC CASSGQNYGYTF . TRBJ1-2 TRBV5-1 once
TGTGCCTGGAGTCCACCTCAGGGCATGAACACTGAAGCTTTCTTT CAWSPPQGMNTEAFF . TRBJ1-1 TRBV30 .
TGTGCCAGCAGCAAATGGGCTAGAAGGGGGGGCGGATTTTTTCAGCCCCAGCATTTT CASSKWARRGGGFFQPQHF . TRBJ1-5 TRBV21-1 .
TGCGCCTGGAGTGGAGCTACAGGAGGCTACACCTTC CAWSGATGGYTF . TRBJ1-2 TRBV30 once
TGTGCCAGCAGTTACCCCCTACCTACCAATGAGCAGTTCTTC CASSYPLPTNEQFF . TRBJ2-1 TRBV6-6 .
TGTGCCAGCAGCCCCAGGGGAGCGCACAATGAGCAGTTCTTC CASSPRGAHNEQFF . TRBJ2-1 TRBV11-3 .
TGTGCCAGCAGTAGCCGGGACAGGGTCGGGGAAAAACTGTTTTTT CASSSRDRVGEKLFF TRBD1 TRBJ1-4 TRBV6-1 few
TGTGCCAGCAGGGCGATTCTGGGGGGAACTGAAGCTTTCTTT CASRAILGGTEAFF . TRBJ1-1 TRBV14 .
TGTGCCAGCAGTTACTCGGCCAGCTACGAGCAGTACTTC CASSYSASYEQYF . TRBJ2-7 TRBV6-5 .
TGTGCCAGCAGTTTCGCGGGGGAAAACACTGAAGCTTTCTTT CASSFAGENTEAFF . TRBJ1-1 TRBV27 .
TGTGCCACCGGGACAGGGAGTGACACCGGGGAGCTGTTTTTT CATGTGSDTGELFF TRBD1 TRBJ2-2 TRBV10-3 .
TGTGCCAGTAGTGTAGACCTCCGGAGGGGAAACTACGAGCAGTACTTC CASSVDLRRGNYEQYF . TRBJ2-7 TRBV19 once
TGTGCCAGCAGCTCCCCGGACAGGGAAAGGGCCAACGTCCTGACTTTC CASSSPDRERANVLTF TRBD1 TRBJ2-6 TRBV13 few
TGTGCCAGCAGTGACTCCCGGGGACTCGAGCAGTACTTC CASSDSRGLEQYF . TRBJ2-7 TRBV28 .
TGCGCCAGCAGCCTTACAGCGGGACTAGCCCGTTCCGAGCAGTACTTC CASSLTAGLARSEQYF TRBD2 TRBJ2-7 TRBV5-1 .
TGTGCTAGTGGTTCCTCCCCAAGCTCCTACGAGCAGTACTTC CASGSSPSSYEQYF . TRBJ2-7 TRBV12-5 .
TGTTCCAGCAGCTCCCAGACAGGAGCCCGGGCCTACGAGCAGTACTTC CSSSSQTGARAYEQYF . TRBJ2-7 TRBV7-9 .
TGTGCCAGCAGCTTGACAGGGGGCAGAGGCACTGAAGCTTTCTTT CASSLTGGRGTEAFF TRBD1 TRBJ1-1 TRBV5-6 .
TGTGCCAGCAGCAGACAGTTGAACACCGGGGAGCTGTTTTTT CASSRQLNTGELFF . TRBJ2-2 TRBV7-2 .
TGTGCCAGTAGTACTTCCCTGCTACTAGCGGGAAGTAATGAGCAGTTCTTC CASSTSLLLAGSNEQFF TRBD2 TRBJ2-1 TRBV19 .
TGTGCCAGCAAGTATGAGCGGGAAGTAGCCAATGAGCAGTTCTTC CASKYEREVANEQFF TRBD2 TRBJ2-1 TRBV2 .
TGCAGCGTTGAGTCCCCACAAAGAAAAGATGGCTACACCTTC CSVESPQRKDGYTF . TRBJ1-2 TRBV29-1 .
TGTGCCAGCAGCTCCCGGGAACGAGCCGAGCAGTACTTC CASSSRERAEQYF . TRBJ2-7 TRBV11-3 .
TGCGCCAGCGCGCGAGGGCCTGATGGGAACACCATATATTTT CASARGPDGNTIYF . TRBJ1-3 TRBV10-2 .
TGTGCCAGCAACAACGGCGGGATTCACACTGAAGCTTTCTTT CASNNGGIHTEAFF . TRBJ1-1 TRBV11-1 .
TGTGCCAGCAGTGAGGGGGGCTATGGCTACACCTTC CASSEGGYGYTF . TRBJ1-2 TRBV2 .
TGTGCCAGCACTTCGACAGGGGCAGAGACCCAGTACTTC CASTSTGAETQYF TRBD1 TRBJ2-5 TRBV27 .
TGTGCCATCGCCTCCGGGCGGACAGGTGAGGTTTATAATCAGCCCCAGCATTTT CAIASGRTGEVYNQPQHF TRBD1 TRBJ1-5 TRBV19 .
TGTGCCAGCAGTTACGGACAGGGCGGAGTCTATGGCTACACCTTC CASSYGQGGVYGYTF TRBD1 TRBJ1-2 TRBV2 .
TGCGCCAGCAGCTTGGGGGACATCCATAGCAATCAGCCCCAGCATTTT CASSLGDIHSNQPQHF . TRBJ1-5 TRBV5-1 .
TGCGCCAGCAGCACAAGAGCGGGGAACTCCTACAATGAGCAGTTCTTC CASSTRAGNSYNEQFF TRBD2 TRBJ2-1 TRBV5-1 .
TGTGCCAGCTTCTCAGGGGGGACTAGCGGTAGGTTAGCCAAAAACATTCAGTACTTC CASFSGGTSGRLAKNIQYF TRBD2 TRBJ2-4 TRBV2 .
TGTGCCAGCAGCAAAGGGCGCCTAGCGGGACAAGAGACCCAGTACTTC CASSKGRLAGQETQYF . TRBJ2-5 TRBV21-1 .
TGTGCCACCAGCCCTAGGACAGGGGCGCTTTCTGAAGCTTTCTTT CATSPRTGALSEAFF TRBD1 TRBJ1-1 TRBV15 .
TGTGCCAGCAGACAGGGGATGGGAGATACGCAGTATTTT CASRQGMGDTQYF TRBD1 TRBJ2-3 TRBV11-2 .
TGTGCCAGCAGTGATTCAAGGGGGAGAAACACCATATATTTT CASSDSRGRNTIYF . TRBJ1-3 TRBV6-1 .
TGTGCCAGCTCAAATGGCCCCTCCACAGATACGCAGTATTTT CASSNGPSTDTQYF . TRBJ2-3 TRBV18 .
TGTGCCAGCTCACCTTCCCGGGACAGGTCATGGCCCCAGCATTTT CASSPSRDRSWPQHF TRBD1 TRBJ1-5 TRBV18 .
TGTGCCAGCAGCCGTGGGAGCGGGAGGGCCACCGATACGCAGTATTTT CASSRGSGRATDTQYF TRBD2 TRBJ2-3 TRBV5-4 .
TGTGCCAGCTCACCTTGGACAGGGGGCTCCTACGAGCAGTACTTC CASSPWTGGSYEQYF TRBD1 TRBJ2-7 TRBV18 .
TGCGCCAGCAGCCCGAGCGTTGACGCCGGCACAGATACGCAGTATTTT CASSPSVDAGTDTQYF . TRBJ2-3 TRBV5-1 few
TGTGCCAGCAGCTTAGGGGGGACAGCAGATACGCAGTATTTT CASSLGGTADTQYF TRBD1 TRBJ2-3 TRBV7-9 .
TGTGCCAGCAGCTTGTCGGGGACTAGGTCCTACGAGCAGTACTTC CASSLSGTRSYEQYF TRBD2 TRBJ2-7 TRBV7-9 .
TGTGCCAGCTCACCAATGGGGGCGCGAAGCGAGACCCAGTACTTC CASSPMGARSETQYF . TRBJ2-5 TRBV18 once
TGTGCCAGCAGTAAAAAGTCGGGTTACCAAGAGACCCAGTACTTC CASSKKSGYQETQYF . TRBJ2-5 TRBV7-6 .
TGTGCCAGCAGCTTAACGGTGTATGGTGAAGCTTTCTTT CASSLTVYGEAFF . TRBJ1-1 TRBV13 once
TGTGCCAGCAGTGATCAACAGGGGATCGGCGAGCAGTACTTC CASSDQQGIGEQYF TRBD1 TRBJ2-7 TRBV6-1 .
TGCAGCGTCTCGAGCTCCTACGAGCAGTACTTC CSVSSSYEQYF . TRBJ2-7 TRBV29-1 few
TGTGCCACCTCCGGGACTAGCGGGAGGTTCGCCCACGAGCAGTACTTC CATSGTSGRFAHEQYF TRBD2 TRBJ2-7 TRBV11-2 .
TGTGCCATCAGTGATGGGACAGGCCGGAAGGACACTGAAGCTTTCTTT CAISDGTGRKDTEAFF TRBD1 TRBJ1-1 TRBV10-3 .
TGTGCCAGCAGCCATCCCGGGAAAAGCTCCTACGAGCAGTACTTC CASSHPGKSSYEQYF . TRBJ2-7 TRBV5-8 .
TGTGCCAGCAGCTCCCCCAGGGGGAATCAGCCCCAGCATTTT CASSSPRGNQPQHF TRBD1 TRBJ1-5 TRBV5-6 .
TGTGCCAGTAGTGCCGGACTGGGGTACACTGAAGCTTTCTTT CASSAGLGYTEAFF . TRBJ1-1 TRBV19 .
TGTGCCAGCAGGGGGACAGTGGTCACGGCCCAGCATTTT CASRGTVVTAQHF TRBD1 TRBJ1-5 TRBV28 .
TGTGCCAGCAGTTGGGGGGGGGCTTCCGGGGAGCTGTTTTTT CASSWGGASGELFF . TRBJ2-2 TRBV2 .
TGTGCCAGCAGTCTCACAGGGGGCTCCTATAATTCACCCCTCCACTTT CASSLTGGSYNSPLHF TRBD1 TRBJ1-6 TRBV28 .